This is a list of T cell receptor beta chains from one sample in a study of blood T cell repertoires in COVID-19. Produced via immunoSEQ multiplex PCR; TCRdb's table is partial and in-frame only. This table has a few hundred thousand clones, 88% appearing once. The sample taken for sequencing was peripheral blood. The receptors shown here come from a man between 65 and 79 years old with acute or convalescent COVID-19. Both conserved end residues are part of each CDR3. Fields, in order: V gene, D gene, J gene, CDR3 DNA, CDR3 protein. The D gene is left open where the match is weak.

V: TRBV10-3
D: .
J: TRBJ1-6
DNA: TGTGCCATCAGCGCCGCAGGGTTGGGTTCACCCCTCCACTTT
CDR3: CAISAAGLGSPLHF

V: TRBV11-3
D: TRBD1
J: TRBJ2-3
DNA: TGTGCCAGCAGCTTAGGTAGGACAGGGTCCGCAGATACGCAGTATTTT
CDR3: CASSLGRTGSADTQYF

V: TRBV30
D: .
J: TRBJ1-2
DNA: TGTGCCTGGAGTGTCAGACCTAGGGGCTACACCTTC
CDR3: CAWSVRPRGYTF

V: TRBV6-5
D: .
J: TRBJ1-1
DNA: TGTGCCAGCAGTTATACAGAAGTGAACACTGAAGCTTTCTTT
CDR3: CASSYTEVNTEAFF

V: TRBV19
D: .
J: TRBJ2-7
DNA: TGTGCCAGTAGTACGACTAGGAGAAGCGAGCAGTACTTC
CDR3: CASSTTRRSEQYF

V: TRBV6-2/TRBV6-3
D: TRBD2
J: TRBJ2-7
DNA: TGTGCCAGCAGTTACCGACTACGGCTAGCGGGCAACTACGAGCAGTACTTC
CDR3: CASSYRLRLAGNYEQYF

V: TRBV4-3
D: .
J: TRBJ1-2
DNA: TGCGCCAGCAGCCAAGATTCACAGGGCGGCGGCTACACCTTC
CDR3: CASSQDSQGGGYTF

V: TRBV6-6
D: TRBD2
J: TRBJ2-1
DNA: TGTGCCAGCAGCCGAGGACTAGCGGGAGGGTACGAGCAGTTCTTC
CDR3: CASSRGLAGGYEQFF

V: TRBV19
D: TRBD2
J: TRBJ2-1
DNA: TGTGCCAGTAGTATGAAACTAGCGGGAGATTTGTTCTTC
CDR3: CASSMKLAGDLFF

V: TRBV30
D: .
J: TRBJ1-5
DNA: TGTGCCTGGAGTGTAAAGTCAGTTAGCAATCAGCCCCAGCATTTT
CDR3: CAWSVKSVSNQPQHF

V: TRBV2
D: .
J: TRBJ1-2
DNA: TGTGCCAGCAGTGGACAGATCCGAACCTATGGCTACACCTTC
CDR3: CASSGQIRTYGYTF

V: TRBV30
D: .
J: TRBJ1-1
DNA: TGTGCCTGGAGTGTTTCCAGGTCTGAAGCTTTCTTT
CDR3: CAWSVSRSEAFF

V: TRBV6-6
D: .
J: TRBJ1-2
DNA: TGTGCCAGCAGTGTACCTGGAGCTAACTATGGCTACACCTTC
CDR3: CASSVPGANYGYTF

V: TRBV14
D: .
J: TRBJ2-1
DNA: TGTGCCAGCAGCCAAGTTAAAGAGCAGTTCTTC
CDR3: CASSQVKEQFF

V: TRBV10-3
D: .
J: TRBJ2-2
DNA: TGTGCCACCTCCTCCGGGACACAATCTCGGAACACCGGGGAGCTGTTTTTT
CDR3: CATSSGTQSRNTGELFF

V: TRBV12-3/TRBV12-4
D: .
J: TRBJ1-1
DNA: TGTGCCAGCAAAAGACAGGCCGACACTGAAGCTTTCTTT
CDR3: CASKRQADTEAFF

V: TRBV4-1
D: .
J: TRBJ1-1
DNA: TGCGCCAGCAGCCCGGCGGGGGGCACTGAAGCTTTCTTT
CDR3: CASSPAGGTEAFF

V: TRBV27
D: .
J: TRBJ2-2
DNA: TGTGCCAGCAGTTACAATGGTCAGGGTCCCGGGGAGCTGTTTTTT
CDR3: CASSYNGQGPGELFF

V: TRBV7-3
D: TRBD2
J: TRBJ2-2
DNA: TGTGCCAGCAGCTTCCTAGCGGGAAGGGGGAGCACCGGGGAGCTGTTTTTT
CDR3: CASSFLAGRGSTGELFF

V: TRBV9
D: .
J: TRBJ1-5
DNA: TGTGCCAGCAGCGTAGGGCCGGGGTCTCAGCCCCAGCATTTT
CDR3: CASSVGPGSQPQHF

V: TRBV29-1
D: TRBD1
J: TRBJ2-1
DNA: TGCAGCGCCAAACTAGGGACAGTTGAACAGTTCTTC
CDR3: CSAKLGTVEQFF

V: TRBV28
D: TRBD1
J: TRBJ1-5
DNA: TGTGCCAGCAGTAGGACAGGGGTGAGCAATCAGCCCCAGCATTTT
CDR3: CASSRTGVSNQPQHF